A selection of T cell receptor beta chains follows, all from one sample in a study of T cell responses to AZD1222 COVID-19 vaccine. Sequenced by immunoSEQ multiplex PCR; TCRdb stores in-frame clones only, minus some. The sample has roughly 140,000 clones, around 88% seen once; the top ten hold roughly 3.5%. The sample in question was peripheral blood, obtained on day 0 of MenACWY control vaccination. The source is an adult in good health. Both conserved end residues are part of each CDR3. Fields, in order: D gene, J gene, clone size, V gene, CDR3 protein, CDR3 DNA. The D gene is left open where the match is weak. A row's size may be missing; if present it is once, few, many or a size class.

- | TRBJ2-1 | once | TRBV6-5 | CASSRVSGGINEQFF | TGTGCCAGCAGTCGGGTGTCGGGGGGCATCAATGAGCAGTTCTTC
- | TRBJ1-2 | - | TRBV14 | CASSQSRNYGYTF | TGTGCCAGCAGCCAATCGCGGAACTATGGCTACACCTTC
- | TRBJ1-1 | few | TRBV7-9 | CASSFRTAQPRAFF | TGTGCCAGCAGCTTTCGGACGGCACAACCGAGGGCTTTCTTT
TRBD1 | TRBJ1-3 | - | TRBV5-6 | CASSLRTGIGNTIYF | TGTGCCAGCAGCTTGCGGACAGGGATAGGAAACACCATATATTTT
TRBD2 | TRBJ2-5 | - | TRBV7-3 | CASSPGTGGIETQYF | TGTGCCAGCAGCCCCGGTACGGGGGGGATAGAGACCCAGTACTTC
TRBD1 | TRBJ1-5 | - | TRBV4-1 | CASSQVGTGSMNQPQHF | TGCGCCAGCAGCCAAGTTGGGACAGGGAGTATGAATCAGCCCCAGCATTTT
TRBD1 | TRBJ2-2 | - | TRBV7-6 | CASSQTGTGITGELFF | TGTGCCAGCAGCCAAACCGGGACAGGGATCACCGGGGAGCTGTTTTTT
- | TRBJ1-4 | - | TRBV24-1 | CATSEGLATNEKLFF | TGTGCCACCAGTGAGGGGCTGGCAACTAATGAAAAACTGTTTTTT
- | TRBJ2-4 | - | TRBV6-5 | CASQSRIAKNIQYF | TGTGCCTCTCAAAGCAGGATCGCCAAAAACATTCAGTACTTC
TRBD1 | TRBJ1-1 | once | TRBV10-3 | CAISGDRALVLNTEAFF | TGTGCCATCAGTGGGGACAGGGCGCTGGTTTTGAACACTGAAGCTTTCTTT
TRBD1 | TRBJ1-2 | once | TRBV6-6 | CASRPTGGAKGGYTF | TGTGCCAGCAGACCTACAGGGGGCGCCAAGGGTGGCTACACCTTC
- | TRBJ1-6 | - | TRBV6-5 | CASSLGNSPLHF | TGTGCCAGCAGCCTGGGTAATTCACCCCTCCACTTT
- | TRBJ1-1 | - | TRBV15 | CATSRGTGFGEAFF | TGTGCCACCAGCAGAGGGACGGGGTTTGGTGAAGCTTTCTTT